This TCR beta chain stems from a study of blood T cell repertoires in COVID-19. The CDR3 totals 17 residues. Here immunoSEQ multiplex PCR was the method, and the copy in TCRdb shows in-frame clones only, minus some. This table has around 160,000 clones, approximately 88% appearing once. The V call is TRBV12-2, the J call TRBJ1-2; the D segment call TRBD1 is taken from the table without a DNA check. TRBV12-2 represents a pseudogene. The sequencing input was PBMCs or T cells enriched from blood (not recorded which). This sequence was found in a woman aged 55-69 years who had recovered from COVID-19. The CDR3 DNA is TGTGCAAGTCGCTTTAATCGGGTAGGGACAGGGCTTATTGGCTACACCTTC. Translating it yields CASRFNRVGTGLIGYTF.